The next 30 T cell receptor beta chains were all read from a single sample in a study of radiation and T cells in renal cell carcinoma. As to time point: blood 4 weeks post-SBRT, at nephrectomy. Regarding treatment: 15 Gy SBRT to primary tumor, nephrectomy 4 weeks later. Measured with immunoSEQ multiplex PCR; TCRdb has only the in-frame clones, and not every one. The sample has fewer than 200,000 clones; about 88% are singletons. This sample comprised blood, obtained from a patient whose treatment included radiotherapy and nephrectomy. These receptors originate from a woman aged 45-59 years with renal cell carcinoma.

The rearrangement links TRBV18 to TRBJ2-7; D perhaps matches TRBD2 (6 bases). Germline V CDR1 and CDR2: KGHSH, LQKENI. The germline V and J ends were trimmed by 6 bases and 7 bases, with 16 bases remaining between them. This CDR3 is 13 amino acids long. The CDR3 sequence is CASSPGTRGEQYF. CDR3 nucleotide sequence: TGTGCCAGCTCCCCAGGGACTCGCGGGGAGCAGTACTTC.

This sequence joins TRBV2 and TRBJ1-1, with TRBD1 as a possible D gene (5 bases). Germline loops: CDR1 SNHLY, CDR2 FYNNEI. V shed 5 bases and J shed 0 bases, with 16 bases lying between them. The CDR3 has 16 residues. CDR3 sequence (DNA): TGTGCCAGCAGTCCTAAGGGTACGGACATGAACACTGAAGCTTTCTTT. Translating it yields CASSPKGTDMNTEAFF.

The genes are TRBV11-2 and TRBJ1-4; D is ambiguous. CDR1 SGHAT and CDR2 FQNNGV come from the germline V gene. This CDR3 is built from 18 residues. The ends were cut back, 0 bases at V and 0 bases at J, with 14 bases in the middle. The CDR3 sequence is CASSLDRFDGATNEKLFF. The CDR3 nucleotides read TGTGCCAGCAGCTTAGATCGGTTTGACGGGGCAACTAATGAAAAACTGTTTTTT. Together with reference TRBV11-2 and TRBJ1-4, the CDR3 gives the full variable domain: EAGVAQSPRYKIIEKRQSVAFWCNPISGHATLYWYQQILGQGPKLLIQFQNNGVVDDSQLPKDRFSAERLKGVDSTLKIQPAKLEDSAVYLCASSLDRFDGATNEKLFFGSGTQLSVL.

The chain employs TRBV10-3 and TRBJ1-4; TRBD1 matches at 7 bases. The CDR3 sequence is 14 residues long. Trimming took 4 bases from V and 3 from J; bases not matched to a gene: 2. Per germline, CDR1 ENHRY and CDR2 SYGVKD. The CDR3 coding sequence is TGTGCCATCAGTGCGGGACAGCCTAATGAAAAACTGTTTTTT. This encodes CAISAGQPNEKLFF.

A few counts support this clone. The chain couples TRBV18 to TRBJ1-1; no definite D call. The V gene lost 2 bases and the J gene lost 4 bases, with 11 bases spanning the gap. CDR1 KGHSH and CDR2 LQKENI come from the germline V gene. This CDR3 spans 14 amino acids. As DNA, the CDR3 is TGTGCCAGCTCACCAATGGCAGGACGCACTGAAGCTTTCTTT. Translation gives CASSPMAGRTEAFF.

This clone was observed a single time. V is TRBV5-1 and J is TRBJ2-3, with 7 bases matching TRBD1. CDR1 and CDR2 (germline): SGHRS, YFSETQ. V was pared by 5 bases and J by 7 bases, with 7 bases of the junction left unmatched. This CDR3 region has 13 residues. The CDR3 nucleotides are TGCGCCAGCAGGGAAACAGGGGTGAATACGCAGTATTTT. Translated: CASRETGVNTQYF.

The CDR3 coding sequence is TGTGCCAGTAGTATAGATCAGCGCACAGATACGCAGTATTTT. It codes for CASSIDQRTDTQYF. This sequence joins TRBV19 and TRBJ2-3, with no clear D. CDR3 length: 14 residues. Trimming removed 0 bases at V and 1 base at J, with 5 bases between. Germline V gives CDR1 LNHDA, CDR2 SQIVND (reference sequence).

This clone occurred a few times. V gene TRBV11-3 combines with J gene TRBJ1-2; D unresolved. V was pared by 8 bases and J by 1 base, with 14 bases between. Per the germline V gene, CDR1 is SGHNT and CDR2 is YENEEA. This CDR3 has 14 amino acids. The CDR3 DNA follows: TGTGCCAGCGTAAACTACAGATTTAACTATGGCTACACCTTC. Its protein product is CASVNYRFNYGYTF.

This rearrangement joins TRBV4-1 to TRBJ2-7; the D call may be TRBD1 or TRBD2 (5 bases each). In germline, CDR1 is MGHRA, CDR2 YSYEKL. The CDR3 extends over 16 amino acids. The V end was cut by 1 base, the J end by 7 bases, with 20 bases between. The CDR3 region has the DNA TGCGCCAGCAGCCAAGTTAGGGGTGGGAAAGGCGGGGAGCAGTACTTC. Its protein is CASSQVRGGKGGEQYF.

The chain combines TRBV14 with TRBJ2-5, with D perhaps TRBD2 (7 bases). Germline V gives CDR1 SGHDN, CDR2 FVKESK. The ends were cut back, 1 base at V and 5 bases at J, with 17 bases in the middle. The CDR3 consists of 16 residues. The CDR3 bases are TGTGCCAGCAGCCAAGGGTTCCTACAGGGAGGGGAGACCCAGTACTTC. Translation: CASSQGFLQGGETQYF. The entire variable domain, with the rest obtained from reference TRBV14 and TRBJ2-5, is as follows: EAGVTQFPSHSVIEKGQTVTLRCDPISGHDNLYWYRRVMGKEIKFLLHFVKESKQDESGMPNNRFLAERTGGTYSTLKVQPAELEDSGVYFCASSQGFLQGGETQYFGPGTRLLVL.

V is TRBV5-6 and J is TRBJ2-3, with D unresolved. CDR1 is SGHDT and CDR2 is YYEEEE in the germline V gene. CDR3 length: 11 amino acids. The V and J ends lost 0 bases and 7 bases respectively, with 3 bases between them. Here the CDR3 reads CASSLGHTQYF. The CDR3 bases are TGTGCCAGCAGCTTGGGCCATACGCAGTATTTT.

This chain uses TRBV15 with TRBJ1-2; 7 nucleotides align to TRBD1. Germline V CDR1 and CDR2: LNHNV, YYDKDF (reference sequence). J was trimmed by 2 bases and V by 3 bases; bases with no gene match: 6. The length of the CDR3 is 15 residues. The CDR3 bases are TGTGCCACCAGCAGCAGACAGGGTAGGAACTATGGCTACACCTTC. It yields the protein CATSSRQGRNYGYTF.

The V gene is TRBV19, the J gene TRBJ1-5; D not resolved. This CDR3 has 14 residues. CDR1 is LNHDA, CDR2 SQIVND, per germline (reference sequence). V gave up 3 bases and J gave up 3 bases, with 9 bases separating them. CDR3 amino acids: CASSIREANQPQHF. For the CDR3, the DNA is TGTGCCAGTAGTATTCGAGAGGCCAATCAGCCCCAGCATTTT. Filled out from reference TRBV19 and TRBJ1-5, the complete variable domain reads DGGITQSPKYLFRKEGQNVTLSCEQNLNHDAMYWYRQDPGQGLRLIYYSQIVNDFQKGDIAEGYSVSREKKESFPLTVTSAQKNPTAFYLCASSIREANQPQHFGDGTRLSIL.

The J gene is TRBJ1-6, the V gene TRBV10-1, with unresolved D. Between the trimmed V and J ends, which lost 3 bases and 7 bases, there was a span of 7 bases. The germline V gene has CDR1 WNHNN and CDR2 SYGVQD (reference sequence). This CDR3 has 13 residues. CDR3 coding DNA: TGCGCCAGCAGTGACAGAAGGAATTCACCCCTCCACTTT. It specifies CASSDRRNSPLHF.

This chain uses TRBV12-5 with TRBJ2-1, with unresolved D. This CDR3 has 11 amino acids. V dropped 7 bases and J dropped 8 bases, with 9 bases sitting between them. CDR1 and CDR2 from the germline V gene are LGHNT and FRNRAP. This CDR3 is CASAHYDEQFF. Here the CDR3 DNA reads TGTGCTAGTGCCCATTACGATGAGCAGTTCTTC.

This clone was picked up one time. The V call is TRBV6-1, the J call TRBJ2-7; no reliable D call. Germline V gene lookup returns CDR1 MNHNS and CDR2 SASEGT. This CDR3 has 14 amino acids. Deletions cut 3 bases from V and 1 base from J, with 10 bases between. The CDR3 bases are TGTGCCAGCAGTGAGGTGACTCGATCCTACGAGCAGTACTTC. This sequence encodes CASSEVTRSYEQYF.

This chain uses TRBV13 with TRBJ1-1; TRBD1 matches 8 bases. The germline V gene encodes CDR1 PRHDT and CDR2 FYEKMQ (reference sequence). The CDR3 sequence is 14 residues long. V lost 2 bases to trimming and J lost 5 bases; unmatched junction nucleotides: 4. In nucleotides, the CDR3 is TGTGCCAGCAGCTTAAACAGGGGGAGAACTGAAGCTTTCTTT. Amino acids: CASSLNRGRTEAFF.

This clone occurred a few times. This chain uses TRBV6-1 with TRBJ1-6, with 8 nucleotides matching TRBD1. The CDR3 length is 15 residues. Trimming removed 5 bases from V and 7 bases from J; junction bases left unmatched: 7. The V gene's germline CDR1 is MNHNS and CDR2 SASEGT. The CDR3 loop is CASSHRTGYNSPLHF. CDR3 DNA: TGTGCCAGCAGTCATAGGACAGGGTACAATTCACCCCTCCACTTT.

The rearrangement uses TRBV6-5 and TRBJ1-1; 8 bases are a match to TRBD1. Germline CDR1 reads MNHEY; CDR2 reads SVGAGI. Trimming took 0 bases from V and 7 from J; bases not matched to a gene: 10. The CDR3 sequence is 16 residues long. CDR3 DNA sequence: TGTGCCAGCAGTTACTCCATAGGACAGGGAAGGAATGAAGCTTTCTTT. Protein: CASSYSIGQGRNEAFF.

The chain combines TRBV11-2 with TRBJ2-7; weak D call: TRBD2 (7 bases). Germline CDR1 and CDR2: SGHAT and FQNNGV. Trimming shortened V by 5 bases and J by 5 bases, and 19 bases separated the two germline ends. CDR3 length: 15 amino acids. CDR3 sequence: CASSPNTGGYDEQYF. Written as DNA, the CDR3 is TGTGCCAGCAGCCCCAACACGGGGGGCTACGACGAGCAGTACTTC.

CDR3 in DNA: TGTGCCAGTAGTCGGAACCGGGGACAGGCTACGACTGAAGCTTTCTTT. This gives the protein CASSRNRGQATTEAFF. This rearrangement joins TRBV19 to TRBJ1-1; 8 nucleotides agree with TRBD1. Germline V lookup: CDR1 LNHDA, CDR2 SQIVND (reference sequence). The CDR3 is 16 amino acids. Trimming cost V 5 bases and J 5 bases; bases outside gene matches: 13.

The rearrangement joins TRBV7-9 to TRBJ2-5, with D unresolved. V dropped 5 bases and J dropped 5 bases, with 9 bases sitting between them. Germline assignment: CDR1 SEHNR and CDR2 FQNEAQ (reference sequence). The CDR3 is made up of 12 amino acids. CDR3 region: CASSLPRETQYF. The DNA for the CDR3 is TGTGCCAGCAGCCTTCCCCGGGAGACCCAGTACTTC.

Here the CDR3 reads CASREGLNTEAFF. In DNA, the CDR3 is TGCGCCAGCCGTGAAGGGCTTAACACTGAAGCTTTCTTT. The rearrangement uses TRBV5-1 and TRBJ1-1; D gene unclear. This CDR3 is built from 13 residues. Trimming cost V 7 bases and J 2 bases, with 12 bases left between them. CDR1 is SGHRS and CDR2 is YFSETQ in the germline V gene.

The V and J genes are TRBV4-2 and TRBJ1-6, with 7 nucleotides matching TRBD1. CDR1 and CDR2 (germline): LGHNA, YNFKEQ. CDR3 size: 15 residues. The ends lost 0 bases at V and 9 bases at J; junction bases unmatched: 5. Written as DNA, the CDR3 is TGTGCCAGCAGCCAAGATGGGACAGTGGGTTCACCCCTCCACTTT. Translated, it gives CASSQDGTVGSPLHF.

V gene TRBV19 combines with J gene TRBJ2-2; D might be TRBD2 (5 bases). This CDR3 spans 14 amino acids. V was clipped by 5 bases and J by 6 bases, with 13 bases between them. The germline gives CDR1 LNHDA, CDR2 SQIVND (reference sequence). The CDR3 spells CASSPYAGPGELFF. Here the CDR3 DNA reads TGTGCCAGTAGTCCTTACGCGGGTCCCGGGGAGCTGTTTTTT. Combining the CDR3 with reference TRBV19 and TRBJ2-2 gives the whole variable domain DGGITQSPKYLFRKEGQNVTLSCEQNLNHDAMYWYRQDPGQGLRLIYYSQIVNDFQKGDIAEGYSVSREKKESFPLTVTSAQKNPTAFYLCASSPYAGPGELFFGEGSRLTVL.

The gene calls are TRBV6-5 and TRBJ1-2; maybe TRBD1 (6 bases). The CDR3 totals 13 residues. The V gene lost 7 bases and the J gene lost 2 bases, with 11 bases spanning the gap. Germline lookup yields CDR1 MNHEY and CDR2 SVGAGI. Here the CDR3 reads CASTQGQNYGYTF. CDR3 in DNA: TGTGCCAGCACTCAGGGGCAGAACTATGGCTACACCTTC.

This sequence joins TRBV5-6 and TRBJ1-1, with D uncertain. The CDR3 is made up of 15 amino acids. The germline V and J ends were trimmed by 6 bases and 0 bases, with 15 bases remaining between them. The germline V gene has CDR1 SGHDT and CDR2 YYEEEE. CDR3 loop: CASKRENVVNTEAFF. Written as DNA, the CDR3 is TGTGCCAGCAAGAGGGAAAACGTGGTGAACACTGAAGCTTTCTTT.

The count of this clone is one. The chain recombines TRBV6-6 with TRBJ2-6; D gene uncertain. Trimming took 4 bases from V and 8 from J, leaving 3 bases between them. Germline lookup yields CDR1 MNHNY and CDR2 SVGAGI (reference sequence). The CDR3 is 11 residues long. The chain's CDR3 is CASSFTNVLTF. In nucleotides, the CDR3 is TGTGCCAGCAGTTTCACCAACGTCCTGACTTTC.

The chain has TRBV5-4 and TRBJ1-1; weak D call: TRBD1 (5 bases). With 3 bases removed from V and 10 bases from J, the gap between germline ends came to 16 bases. The CDR3 consists of 13 residues. CDR1 SGHNT and CDR2 YYREEE come from the germline V gene (reference sequence). DNA of the CDR3: TGTGCCAGCAGCTCGACAGTACCTCCGGTAGCTTTCTTT. It is translated as CASSSTVPPVAFF.

The V call is TRBV2, the J call TRBJ1-1, with a tentative D call TRBD1 (5 bases). Germline V CDR1 and CDR2: SNHLY, FYNNEI. V lost 2 bases to trimming and J lost 0 bases, with 10 bases between them. The CDR3 has 15 amino acids. CDR3 bases: TGTGCCAGCAGTGAATATGGGGCGATGAACACTGAAGCTTTCTTT. Its protein is CASSEYGAMNTEAFF.